These 18 T cell receptor beta chains share one sample of origin, sequenced in a study of regulatory T cells in long-lasting Graves disease. Regarding time point: newly diagnosed GD, antithyroid drugs for less than 3 months. Isolated PBMC RNA provided the starting material for the TCR library. TCR beta libraries were built with iRepertoire HTBI primers and Arm-PCR of CDR3 regions. TCRdb independently ran MiXCR on the multiplex PCR reads; one entry per CDR3 protein. This repertoire shows just over 600,000 distinct CDR3 sequences, about 16% found once; its top ten account for about 17%. This sample also belongs to another study, concerning T cells in Graves' hyperthyroidism and ophthalmopathy.

This specimen was peripheral blood mononuclear cells (PBMCs), taken at new diagnosis, from a patient treated with antithyroid drugs. The source of these receptors is a woman younger than 45 with Graves disease.

This clonotype was picked up a small number of times. This rearrangement joins TRBV7-3 to TRBJ2-2; TRBD1 is a possible D gene (6 bases). The CDR3 is 16 amino acids. Germline CDR1 is SGHTA and CDR2 is FQGTGA. Trimming cost V 5 bases and J 3 bases, with 16 bases left between them. In DNA, the CDR3 is TGTGCCAGCAGCCTGACCAGGGGCCTGGACACCGGGGAGCTGTTTTTT. Translation: CASSLTRGLDTGELFF. Variable domain in full (rest from reference TRBV7-3 and TRBJ2-2): GAGVSQTPSNKVTEKGKYVELRCDPISGHTALYWYRQSLGQGPEFLIYFQGTGAADDSGLPNDRFFAVRPEGSVSTLKIQRTERGDSAVYLCASSLTRGLDTGELFFGEGSRLTVL.

To note about this clonotype: This sequence may be a read error, since a much larger clone differs from it by one base. V is TRBV29-1 and J is TRBJ1-1; D gene ambiguous. The V and J ends lost 6 bases and 3 bases respectively, with 14 bases between them. In germline, CDR1 is SQVTM, CDR2 ANQGSEA. The CDR3 runs to 13 residues. In DNA form, the CDR3 reads TGCAGCGTCGCCCGGTCCCGGGACACTGAAGCTTTCTTT. Translation gives CSVARSRDTEAFF.

This clonotype was seen a handful of times. The chain joins TRBV5-1 to TRBJ2-1, with D possibly being TRBD1 or TRBD2 (6 bases each). The CDR3 contains 13 residues. The germline CDR1 and CDR2 sequences are SGHRS and YFSETQ. The V gene lost 4 bases and the J gene lost 8 bases, with 13 bases spanning the gap. The CDR3 region is CASSPQGTHEQFF. In DNA form, the CDR3 reads TGCGCCAGCAGCCCTCAGGGGACTCATGAGCAGTTCTTC.

This clonotype was picked up many times. The genes are TRBV28 and TRBJ1-4; TRBD1 might be the D (6 bases). The CDR3 length is 16 residues. Germline-derived CDR1 and CDR2 are MDHEN and SYDVKM. V was cut by 4 bases and J by 8 bases, with 20 bases left in between. The CDR3 DNA follows: TGTGCCAGCAGTTCACCCAGGGGCAAAGAACTCGAAAAACTGTTTTTT. Protein product: CASSSPRGKELEKLFF. Complete variable domain (other parts from reference TRBV28 and TRBJ1-4): DVKVTQSSRYLVKRTGEKVFLECVQDMDHENMFWYRQDPGLGLRLIYFSYDVKMKEKGDIPEGYSVSREKKERFSLILESASTNQTSMYLCASSSPRGKELEKLFFGSGTQLSVL.

Of note for this clonotype: A much bigger clone sits one base away, suggesting this may be a read error. The chain couples TRBV6-1 to TRBJ2-1; 13 nucleotides align to TRBD2. Germline V CDR1 and CDR2: MNHNS, SASEGT. J was trimmed by 5 bases and V by 5 bases; bases with no gene match: 6. CDR3 length: 16 amino acids. This CDR3 reads CASSQGLAGIHNEQFF. The CDR3, as DNA: TGTGCCAGCAGTCAGGGACTAGCGGGAATACACAATGAGCAGTTCTTC.

This clonotype was observed many times. The chain couples TRBV7-9 to TRBJ2-1; TRBD2 aligns across 8 bases. In germline, CDR1 is SEHNR, CDR2 FQNEAQ (reference sequence). This CDR3 spans 16 amino acids. J was trimmed by 12 bases and V by 5 bases; bases with no gene match: 18. The CDR3 DNA reads as TGTGCCAGCAGCCTCGGACCTCCGGGACTAGGCTACGGGCAGTTCTTC. Amino acid sequence: CASSLGPPGLGYGQFF.

This clonotype was observed many times. The rearrangement joins TRBV7-3 to TRBJ2-7; 9 bases are a match to TRBD2. Germline CDR1 reads SGHTA; CDR2 reads FQGTGA. The V and J ends lost 2 bases and 6 bases, in that order; junction bases with no gene match: 2. The CDR3 extends over 13 amino acids. The CDR3, as DNA: TGTGCCAGCAGCTTAGCGGGAGGGAGCGAGCAGTACTTC. Amino acids: CASSLAGGSEQYF.

This clonotype was detected many times. The V call is TRBV29-1, the J call TRBJ2-7, with D possibly called TRBD1 or TRBD2 (5 bases each). V lost 4 bases and J lost 5, with 15 bases in between. Germline V gives CDR1 SQVTM, CDR2 ANQGSEA. CDR3 length: 13 residues. The CDR3 sequence: CSVVWGRDHEQYF. Written as DNA, the CDR3 is TGCAGCGTTGTCTGGGGCAGGGACCACGAGCAGTACTTC.

CDR3 in amino acids: CASTLGGWNEQFF. The CDR3 DNA sequence: TGTGCCAGCACCCTAGGGGGTTGGAATGAGCAGTTCTTC. The chain employs TRBV6-1 and TRBJ2-1; maybe TRBD1 (6 bases). This CDR3 has 13 residues. Trimming took 7 bases from V and 7 from J, leaving 14 bases between them. Germline V CDR1 and CDR2: MNHNS, SASEGT.

This clonotype was seen more than once but under ten times. The chain couples TRBV28 to TRBJ2-7, with D possibly TRBD1 on 5 matching bases. The germline V gene encodes CDR1 MDHEN and CDR2 SYDVKM. CDR3 length: 14 residues. The V end lost 7 bases, the J end lost 2 bases, and 15 bases lay between the germline ends. The CDR3 DNA is TGTGCCAGCAAGGCTAACAGGCGACCCTACGAGCAGTACTTC. This sequence encodes CASKANRRPYEQYF.

There are many counts of this clonotype. This CDR3 reads CASSLIPLAGQPVSYNEQFF. Written as DNA, the CDR3 is TGTGCCAGCAGCTTAATTCCACTAGCGGGACAGCCTGTTTCCTACAATGAGCAGTTCTTC. V and J are TRBV7-6 and TRBJ2-1; 10 bases are a match to TRBD2. V lost 2 bases, J lost 1 base, and 14 bases stayed unmatched. CDR1 is SGHVS and CDR2 is FNYEAQ in the germline V gene. The CDR3 spans 20 residues.

In this sample, this clonotype turned up many times. This chain connects TRBV24-1 to TRBJ2-1; D perhaps matches TRBD1 (5 bases). Germline CDR1 KGHDR, CDR2 SFDVKD. The CDR3 has 16 residues. V was trimmed by 4 bases and J by 0 bases, leaving 12 bases between them. DNA of the CDR3: TGTGCCACCAGTGACCCGGACATGAGCTCCTACAATGAGCAGTTCTTC. It yields the protein CATSDPDMSSYNEQFF.

The rearrangement joins TRBV7-6 to TRBJ2-2; TRBD1 matches at 9 bases. J gave up 7 bases and V 5 bases, and 8 bases lay outside the gene matches. The CDR3 is 15 amino acids. CDR1 is SGHVS and CDR2 is FNYEAQ in the germline V gene. In DNA, the CDR3 is TGTGCCAGCAGCACACAGACAGGGGGTTTCGGGGAGCTGTTTTTT. Translated, it gives CASSTQTGGFGELFF. The variable domain in full, completed from reference TRBV7-6 and TRBJ2-2, reads GAGVSQSPRYKVTKRGQDVALRCDPISGHVSLYWYRQALGQGPEFLTYFNYEAQQDKSGLPNDRFSAERPEGSISTLTIQRTEQRDSAMYRCASSTQTGGFGELFFGEGSRLTVL.

This clonotype was counted a few times. This chain uses TRBV7-3 with TRBJ2-3; no definite D call. The CDR3 length is 16 residues. Germline V gene sequence: CDR1 SGHTA, CDR2 FQGTGA. The V gene lost 1 base and the J gene lost 0 bases, with 11 bases spanning the gap. CDR3 DNA: TGTGCCAGCAGCTTAATGCCGGAACCTAGCACAGATACGCAGTATTTT. Translation: CASSLMPEPSTDTQYF.

This clonotype was observed a few times. The V call is TRBV6-5, the J call TRBJ1-1; no clear D gene. The CDR3 covers 13 residues. V was shortened by 4 bases and J by 8 bases, with 14 bases between the two germline ends. Germline CDR1 is MNHEY and CDR2 is SVGAGI. CDR3 DNA: TGTGCCAGCAGTTTCTTGGTCGGAGCCGAAGCTTTCTTT. Translation gives CASSFLVGAEAFF.

With respect to this clonotype: At one end, the junction sequence differs from germline, possibly due to a read error. V and J are TRBV5-1 and TRBJ2-5; TRBD2 might be the D (5 bases). In germline, CDR1 is SGHRS, CDR2 YFSETQ. This CDR3 is 14 amino acids long. CDR3 DNA: TGTGCCAGCAGCTACCTCGGGGTACAAGAGACCCAGTACTTC. Its protein is CASSYLGVQETQYF.

This clonotype came up many times. The V call is TRBV12-3 or TRBV12-4, the J call TRBJ1-1; D might be TRBD1 (6 bases). Trimming shortened V by 4 bases and J by 3 bases, and 12 bases separated the two germline ends. The CDR3 runs 14 residues. CDR3: CASSWGADDTEAFF. Written as DNA, the CDR3 is TGTGCCAGCAGTTGGGGGGCAGACGACACTGAAGCTTTCTTT.

This clonotype came up many times. The chain has TRBV7-2 and TRBJ2-3; D may be TRBD1 (5 bases). Germline V gene data show CDR1 as SGHTA and CDR2 as FQGNSA. There are 14 residues in the CDR3. Trimming pared 4 bases from V and 1 base from J, leaving 9 bases between. As DNA, the CDR3 is TGTGCCAGCAGCTGGGGCGGAGGCACAGATACGCAGTATTTT. It codes for CASSWGGGTDTQYF.